This T cell receptor (beta chain) is drawn from a study of blood T cell repertoires in COVID-19. The wider study: Italy, Spain and the United States were the sources of the convalescent and acute COVID-19 samples.

Original handling: By means of reference gene primer amplification, nucleated cell counts were estimated. Method: immunoSEQ multiplex PCR; TCRdb's copy keeps in-frame clones and lacks some. V and J calls and clone size follow that table, whereas D and trimming were derived from the DNA. The data contain 250,000 to 300,000 clones, 75% to 90% of them singletons. Germline loops: CDR1 SGHDT, CDR2 YYEEEE. This CDR3 has 16 residues. The ends lost 3 bases at V and 8 bases at J; junction bases unmatched: 11. Only one count was recorded for this clone. The V call is TRBV5-6, the J call TRBJ2-1; TRBD2 aligns across 10 bases. The sequenced sample consisted of peripheral blood. The TCR sequence derives from a man aged 55-75 years who had recovered from COVID-19. The CDR3 nucleotides are TGTGCCAGCAGCTATCCTATAGCGGGAGGTAGTGATGAGCAGTTCTTC. Its translation is CASSYPIAGGSDEQFF.